This T cell receptor beta chain stems from a study of blood T cell repertoires in COVID-19. Study-wide background: Spain, Italy and the United States supplied samples that represented acute and convalescent COVID-19. Sources were T cells, B-cell-depleted T cells, or PBMCs; the material itself was cDNA or gDNA.

Original data processing: Reference gene primer amplification gave nucleated cell count estimates. The assay was immunoSEQ multiplex PCR, and TCRdb's table has in-frame clones only and misses some. For V, J and clone size, that table is used; D and trimming come from the DNA. This sample has 150,000 to 200,000 clones, with approximately 79% found just once. Recruited during active infection, patients (from Seattle) were subsequently followed longitudinally. Sequenced input: peripheral blood. This sequence originates from a middle-aged woman with COVID-19, enrolled during active disease.

The CDR3 spells CASSLILAEANTGELFF. Here the CDR3 DNA reads TGTGCCAGCAGCTTGATCCTAGCGGAGGCGAACACCGGGGAGCTGTTTTTT. This rearrangement joins TRBV5-6 to TRBJ2-2; 7 nucleotides match TRBD2. V shed 1 base and J 0 bases; nucleotides not matched to a gene: 6. Germline V lookup: CDR1 SGHDT, CDR2 YYEEEE. The CDR3 extends over 17 amino acids.